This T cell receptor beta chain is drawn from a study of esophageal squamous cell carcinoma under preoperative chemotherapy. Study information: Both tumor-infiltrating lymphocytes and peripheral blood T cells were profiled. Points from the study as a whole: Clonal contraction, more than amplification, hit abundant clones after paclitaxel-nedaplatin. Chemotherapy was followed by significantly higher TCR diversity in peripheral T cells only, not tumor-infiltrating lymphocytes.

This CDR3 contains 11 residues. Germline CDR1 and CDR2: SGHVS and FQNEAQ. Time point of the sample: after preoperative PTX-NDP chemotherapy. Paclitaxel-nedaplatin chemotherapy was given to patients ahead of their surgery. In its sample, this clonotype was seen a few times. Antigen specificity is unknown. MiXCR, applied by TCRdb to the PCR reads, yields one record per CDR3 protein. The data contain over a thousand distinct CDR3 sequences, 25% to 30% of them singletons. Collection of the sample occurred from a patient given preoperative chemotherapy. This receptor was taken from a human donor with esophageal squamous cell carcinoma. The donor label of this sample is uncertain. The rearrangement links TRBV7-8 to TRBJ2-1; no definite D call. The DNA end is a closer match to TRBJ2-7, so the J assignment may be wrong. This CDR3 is CASTLYNEQYF. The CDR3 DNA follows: TGTGCCAGCACACTTTACAATGAGCAGTACTTC.